This T cell receptor (beta chain) is from a study of blood T cell repertoires in COVID-19 (dated by TCRdb to 2019 to 2021). Broadly, across the study: Samples from collaborators originated in the United States, Italy and Spain and spanned both the acute and convalescent phases of COVID-19. The prospective study material was composed of cDNA or gDNA derived from T cells, B-cell-depleted T cells, or PBMCs. The dataset comprised deeply sampled blood TCRbeta repertoires from subjects exposed to, actively infected with, or recovered from COVID-19. The repertoires were made available in a free public database intended to serve as a resource for research on the immune response to SARS-CoV-2. Samples were obtained from the ongoing ImmuneRACE study (first 160 participants) and from 1,254 subjects provided by 6 global collaborators. Sample metadata almost always included a de-identified subject ID, COVID-19 status, age in years and sex. Where available, HLA class I and class II types were obtained from metadata supplied by the sample provider rather than from assay-based typing.

In the prospective study, participants were roughly 18 to 95 years old, resided in around 25 geographic areas of the United States, and were enrolled through a virtual design. To assign participants to cohorts, the prospective study relied on clinical history that participants themselves reported in a screening survey and a study questionnaire. Recovered participants in ImmuneRACE Cohort 3 were defined by two consecutive negative NP/OP PCR tests, clearance by a healthcare professional, or resolution of symptoms. Mobile phlebotomists in the prospective study collected whole blood, serum and a nasopharyngeal or oropharyngeal swab from every participant. Prospective study participants could optionally give additional blood draws and questionnaires over an approximately 2-month period. Prospective study blood samples were shipped either frozen or at room temperature before DNA extraction. The investigation overall reported the following: The quantity of clinical and demographic metadata differed by source and by participant and was supplied without curation.

TCRbeta CDR3 regions were amplified from genomic DNA by means of the immunoSEQ Assay, a bias-controlled multiplex PCR. Per the source publication's procedure: Within the assay, amplification of reference gene primers was used to estimate how many nucleated cells each sample contained. To quantify the absolute abundance of each unique TCRbeta CDR3 rearrangement, sequence reads were collapsed and filtered. For each sample, productive Simpson clonality was calculated as the square root of Simpson's diversity index across productive rearrangements. The table comes from immuneACCESS by way of TCRdb, which keeps in-frame sequences with V and J called. Part of the clones is missing from these tables; in studies checked, under half for an unresolved V gene and the rest for unknown reasons. D and trimming were read from the DNA, whereas the V and J calls and clone size are those reported in that table. Counted in this sample were some 250,000 clones; 80% to 90% of them appeared once. The top ten hold 1.5% to 2% of the sample.

The CDR3 starts with the cysteine, ends with the phenylalanine, and has 14 residues. The sequence is cut down to CDR3 DNA, 42 bases in frame from base 1. The junction shows trimming of 5 bases on V and 8 bases on J, and the gene matches do not reach 9 bases of it. The germline V gene (reference sequence) supplies CDR1 LNHDA and CDR2 SQIVND. This clone is deemed medium-sized (0.01 to 0.1%). Which antigen it targets is not known. Within one base of it there is no much larger clone, and no base qualities were kept. This TCR was recovered from a woman aged 45 to 65 who had recovered from COVID-19. The sequenced material came from PBMCs or T cells enriched from blood (not recorded which). The chain couples TRBV19 to TRBJ1-1; 9 of the junction bases match TRBD1. The CDR3 region has the sequence CASSYRDRVSEAFF. The nucleotides are TGTGCCAGTAGTTATCGGGACAGGGTGTCGGAAGCTTTCTTT.